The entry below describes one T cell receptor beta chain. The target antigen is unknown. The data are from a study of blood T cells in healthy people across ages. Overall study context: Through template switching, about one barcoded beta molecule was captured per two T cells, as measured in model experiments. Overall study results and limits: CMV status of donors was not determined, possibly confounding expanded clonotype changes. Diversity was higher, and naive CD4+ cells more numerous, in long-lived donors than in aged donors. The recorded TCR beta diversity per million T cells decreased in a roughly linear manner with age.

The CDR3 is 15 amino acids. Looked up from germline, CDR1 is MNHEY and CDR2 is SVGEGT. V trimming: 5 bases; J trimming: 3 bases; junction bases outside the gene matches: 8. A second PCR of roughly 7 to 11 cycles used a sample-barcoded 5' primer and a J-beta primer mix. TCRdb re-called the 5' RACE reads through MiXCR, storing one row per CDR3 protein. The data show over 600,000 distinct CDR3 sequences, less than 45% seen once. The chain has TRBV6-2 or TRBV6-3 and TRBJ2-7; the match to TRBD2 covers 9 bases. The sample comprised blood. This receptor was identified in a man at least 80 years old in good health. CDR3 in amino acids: CASSNGRAGGYEQYF. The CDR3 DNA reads TGTGCCAGCAGTAACGGACGAGCGGGAGGCTACGAGCAGTACTTC.